The clone carrying this T cell receptor beta chain appeared a few times. Its antigen remains unidentified. Germline CDR1 reads SNHLY; CDR2 reads FYNNEI. The V and J ends lost 10 bases and 0 bases respectively, with 13 bases between them. CDR3 length equals 13 residues. These data originate in a study of blood T cells in healthy people across ages. Each sample yielded at least 6.5 million isolated PBMCs. Primers used in a second PCR of roughly 6 to 12 cycles were a sample-barcoded 5' primer and a J-beta primer mix. Every individual sample yielded 2.5 million or more paired-end reads (each containing CDR3). TCRdb redid the calling of the 5' RACE reads with MiXCR, one entry per CDR3 protein. The sample lists some 1.8 million distinct CDR3 sequences, roughly 43% occurring once. Findings and caveats of the study: Possibly confounding the expanded clonotype changes was the fact that donor CMV status was unknown. When one million T cells were used, diversity estimates were thought to be underestimates.

Sample: blood. This TCR derives from a human donor in good health. The rearrangement joins TRBV2 to TRBJ2-7; D not certain. Here the CDR3 reads CAILNLNSYEQYF. CDR3 nucleotide sequence: TGTGCCATCCTTAACCTTAACTCCTACGAGCAGTACTTC.